The clone carrying this T cell receptor (beta chain) appeared a single time. These data originate in a study of blood T cell repertoires in COVID-19. Study-wide context: Sources were T cells, B-cell-depleted T cells, or PBMCs; the material itself was cDNA or gDNA.

The method was immunoSEQ multiplex PCR; TCRdb's version includes in-frame clones alone and lacks a portion of them. This sample yields 200,000 to 300,000 clones, of which approximately 84% are seen a single time; 3.3% belongs to the top ten. Sequencing used PBMCs or T cells enriched from blood (not recorded which). This TCR was recovered from a woman aged 40 to 50 with acute COVID-19.

The CDR3: CASSRQVSKNIQYF. Here the CDR3 DNA reads TGTGCCAGCTCAAGACAGGTCTCCAAAAACATTCAGTACTTC. The genes are TRBV18 and TRBJ2-4; a possible D gene is TRBD1 (6 bases). V lost 5 bases to trimming and J lost 2 bases, with 10 bases between them. Per the germline V gene, CDR1 is KGHSH and CDR2 is LQKENI. The CDR3 loop spans 14 amino acids.